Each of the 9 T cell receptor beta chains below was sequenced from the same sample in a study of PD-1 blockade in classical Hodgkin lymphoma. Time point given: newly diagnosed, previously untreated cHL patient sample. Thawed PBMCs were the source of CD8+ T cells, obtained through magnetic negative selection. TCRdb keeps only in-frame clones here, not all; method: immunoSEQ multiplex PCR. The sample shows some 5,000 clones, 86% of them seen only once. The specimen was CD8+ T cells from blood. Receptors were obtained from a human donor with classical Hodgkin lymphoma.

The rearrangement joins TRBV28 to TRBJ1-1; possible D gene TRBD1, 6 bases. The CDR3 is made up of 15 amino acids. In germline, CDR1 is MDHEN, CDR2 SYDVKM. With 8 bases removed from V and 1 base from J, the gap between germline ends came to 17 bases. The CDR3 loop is CASQSSEGGNTEAFF. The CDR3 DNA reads TGTGCCAGCCAATCTAGCGAGGGGGGGAACACTGAAGCTTTCTTT.

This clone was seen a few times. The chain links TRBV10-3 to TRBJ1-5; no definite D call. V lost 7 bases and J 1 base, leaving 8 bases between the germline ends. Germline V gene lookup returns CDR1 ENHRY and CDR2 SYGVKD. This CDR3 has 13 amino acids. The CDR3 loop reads CAIKSESNQPQHF. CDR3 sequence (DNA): TGTGCCATCAAATCGGAGAGCAATCAGCCCCAGCATTTT.

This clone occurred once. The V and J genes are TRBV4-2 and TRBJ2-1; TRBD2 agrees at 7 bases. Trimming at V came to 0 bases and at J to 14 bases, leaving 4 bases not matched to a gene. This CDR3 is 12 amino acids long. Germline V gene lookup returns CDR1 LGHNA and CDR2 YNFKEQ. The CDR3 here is CASSQDRGRKFF. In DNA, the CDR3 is TGTGCCAGCAGCCAAGATCGCGGGAGAAAGTTCTTC.

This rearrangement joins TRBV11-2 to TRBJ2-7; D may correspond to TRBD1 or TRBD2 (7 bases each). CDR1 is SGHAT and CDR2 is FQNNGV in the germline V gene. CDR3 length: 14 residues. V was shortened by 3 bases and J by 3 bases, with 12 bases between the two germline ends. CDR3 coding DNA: TGTGCCAGCAGCTTTGGGGGGGACAGCTACGAGCAGTACTTC. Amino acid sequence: CASSFGGDSYEQYF.

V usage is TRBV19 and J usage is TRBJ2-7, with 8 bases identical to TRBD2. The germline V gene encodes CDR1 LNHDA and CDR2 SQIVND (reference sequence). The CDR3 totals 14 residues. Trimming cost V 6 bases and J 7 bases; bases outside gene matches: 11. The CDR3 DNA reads TGTGCCAGTAGGCCGGGACTAGAAATGCGAGAGCAGTACTTC. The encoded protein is CASRPGLEMREQYF. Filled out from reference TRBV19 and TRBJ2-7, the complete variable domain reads DGGITQSPKYLFRKEGQNVTLSCEQNLNHDAMYWYRQDPGQGLRLIYYSQIVNDFQKGDIAEGYSVSREKKESFPLTVTSAQKNPTAFYLCASRPGLEMREQYFGPGTRLTVT.

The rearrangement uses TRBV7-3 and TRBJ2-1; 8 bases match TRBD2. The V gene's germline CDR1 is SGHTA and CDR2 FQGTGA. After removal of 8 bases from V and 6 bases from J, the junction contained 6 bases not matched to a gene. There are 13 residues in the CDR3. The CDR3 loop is CASGREGLNEQFF. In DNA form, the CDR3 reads TGTGCCAGCGGCCGGGAGGGCCTCAATGAGCAGTTCTTC.

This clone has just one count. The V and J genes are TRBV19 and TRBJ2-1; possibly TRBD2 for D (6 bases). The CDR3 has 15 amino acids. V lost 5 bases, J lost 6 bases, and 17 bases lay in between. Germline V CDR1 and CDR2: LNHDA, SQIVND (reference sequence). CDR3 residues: CASSSPGVESNEQFF. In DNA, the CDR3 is TGTGCCAGTAGTTCTCCGGGAGTTGAGAGCAATGAGCAGTTCTTC.

CDR3 residues: CASSLGTGNSPLHF. The CDR3 nucleotides are TGTGCCAGCAGTTTGGGGACAGGGAATTCACCCCTCCACTTT. The chain recombines TRBV27 with TRBJ1-6; 9 bases fit TRBD1. The CDR3 consists of 14 residues. In germline, CDR1 is MNHEY, CDR2 SMNVEV (reference sequence). With V trimmed by 3 bases and J by 7 bases, 1 base remained unmatched.

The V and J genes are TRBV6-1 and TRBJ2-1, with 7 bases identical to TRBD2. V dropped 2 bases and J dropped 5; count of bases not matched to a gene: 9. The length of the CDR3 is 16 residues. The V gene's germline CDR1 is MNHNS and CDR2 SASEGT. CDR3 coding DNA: TGTGCCAGCAGTGAACTCAGCGGGACGGGACACAATGAGCAGTTCTTC. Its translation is CASSELSGTGHNEQFF.